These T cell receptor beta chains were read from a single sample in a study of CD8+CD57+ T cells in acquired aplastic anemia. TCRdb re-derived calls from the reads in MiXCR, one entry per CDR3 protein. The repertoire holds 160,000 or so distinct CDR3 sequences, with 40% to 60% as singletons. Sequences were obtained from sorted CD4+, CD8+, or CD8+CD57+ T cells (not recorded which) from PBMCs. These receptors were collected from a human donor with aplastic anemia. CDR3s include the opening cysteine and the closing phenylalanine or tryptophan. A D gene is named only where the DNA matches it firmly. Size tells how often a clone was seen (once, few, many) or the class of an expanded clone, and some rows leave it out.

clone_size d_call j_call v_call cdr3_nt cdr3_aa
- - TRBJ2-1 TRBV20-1 TGCAGTGCTAGACCACCCAGGGGGGCGCATAGAACGAGCTCCTACAATGAGCAGTTCTTC CSARPPRGAHRTSSYNEQFF
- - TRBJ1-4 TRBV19 TGTGCCAGTAGTATGGGGGTTACAACTAATGAAAAACTGTTTTTT CASSMGVTTNEKLFF
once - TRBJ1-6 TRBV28 TGTGCCAGCAGTTTGAGTGGACCCCTCCACTTT CASSLSGPLHF
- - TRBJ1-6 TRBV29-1 TGCAGCGTTGAATTGGCCGACCGTGGTTCCCTCCTCTTT CSVELADRGSLLF
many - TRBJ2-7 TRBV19 TGTGCCAGTAGTGACAGCCCTACCTACGAGCAGTACTTC CASSDSPTYEQYF
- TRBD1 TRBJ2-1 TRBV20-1 TGCAGTGCTAGAACCGACAGGGTGAATGAGCAGTTCTTC CSARTDRVNEQFF
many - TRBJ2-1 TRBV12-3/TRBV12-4 TGTGCCAGCTTACGGGGCTACAATGAGCAGTTCTTC CASLRGYNEQFF
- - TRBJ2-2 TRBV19 TGTGCCAGTAGAAGGGGGATGAGCGGGGAGCTGTTTTTT CASRRGMSGELFF
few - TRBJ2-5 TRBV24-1 TGTGCCACCAGTGATTTGGGGAGGGGGATCCAAGAGACCCAGTACTTC CATSDLGRGIQETQYF
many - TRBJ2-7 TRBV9 TGTGCCAGCAGCGTAGGAGGGCCTCCACCCCCAGTGGACTTC CASSVGGPPPPVDF
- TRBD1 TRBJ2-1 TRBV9 TGTGCCAGCAGCGTAGGGGACAGGGACTACAATGAGCAGTTCTTC CASSVGDRDYNEQFF
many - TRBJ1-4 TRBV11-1 TGTGCCAGCAGCGACACCAGGGACGGACTTAATGAAAAACTGTTTTTT CASSDTRDGLNEKLFF
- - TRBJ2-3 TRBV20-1 TGCAGTGCTAGTAAGTACCTCACAGATACGCAGTATTTT CSASKYLTDTQYF
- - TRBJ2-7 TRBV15 TGTGCCACCAGCAGGGGTTTAGGGGGTGACGGGCAGTACTTC CATSRGLGGDGQYF
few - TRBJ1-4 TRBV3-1 TGTGCCAGCAGCCAAGATTTTGGGACGCAAGAAAAACTGTTTTTT CASSQDFGTQEKLFF
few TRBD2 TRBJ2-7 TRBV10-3 TGTGCCATCAGTGAAGGTAGCGGGAACGAGCAGTACTTC CAISEGSGNEQYF
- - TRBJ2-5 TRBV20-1 TGCAGTGCTAGAGACCGGGGGGCCGGAGAGACCCAGTACTTC CSARDRGAGETQYF
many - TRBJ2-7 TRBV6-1 TGTGCCAGCAGTGAACTGGGCACTTCCTACGAGCAGTACTTC CASSELGTSYEQYF
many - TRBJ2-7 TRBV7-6 TGTGCCAGCAGCTCAGTCGCCGGGGCAAACGAGCAGTACTTC CASSSVAGANEQYF
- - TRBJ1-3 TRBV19 TGTGCCAGTAGTATGGGTAGGACCTTGAGCTCTGGAAACACCATATATTTT CASSMGRTLSSGNTIYF
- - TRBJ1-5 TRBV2 TGTGCCAGCAGTAACGGGTATGGCAATCAGCCCCAGCATTTT CASSNGYGNQPQHF
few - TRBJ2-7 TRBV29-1 TGCAGCGTTGGGGCAGGGTGGGGCTACGGGCAGTACTTC CSVGAGWGYGQYF
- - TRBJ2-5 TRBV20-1 TGCAGTGCTAGCCCCAGGGGAGGGGCCTTGGCAGAGACCCAGTACTTC CSASPRGGALAETQYF
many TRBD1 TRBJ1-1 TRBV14 TGTGCCAGCAGCCGGTACAGGGGGCTAAACACTGAAGCTTTCTTT CASSRYRGLNTEAFF
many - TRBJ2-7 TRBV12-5 TGTGCTAGTGGTTTCCGGGACACCTCCTACGAGCAGTACTTC CASGFRDTSYEQYF
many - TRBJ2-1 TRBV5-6 TGTGCCAGCAGCTTGGCCCCACAGCGGGCGGGAAGGAATGAGCAGTTCTTC CASSLAPQRAGRNEQFF
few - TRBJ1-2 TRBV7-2 TGTGCCAGCAGCTTAGAGCGGATCTATGGCTACACCTTC CASSLERIYGYTF
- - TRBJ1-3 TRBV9 TGTGCCAGCAGCGTAGATCGGTCTGGAAACACCGTATATTTT CASSVDRSGNTVYF
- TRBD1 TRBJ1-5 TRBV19 TGTGCCAGTACCCGGGGACAGGGCCCAAATCAGCCCCAGCATTTT CASTRGQGPNQPQHF
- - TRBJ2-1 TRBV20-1 TGCAGTGGCTTACCGAGGTTAGGGGTGAATGAGCAGTTCTTC CSGLPRLGVNEQFF
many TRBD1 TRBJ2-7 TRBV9 TGTGCCAGCAGCGCCGGGACAGGGGATTTTGAGCAGTACTTC CASSAGTGDFEQYF
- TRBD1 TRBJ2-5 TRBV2 TGTGCCAGCAGTGTCCAACAGGGGGTGGAGACCCAGTACTTC CASSVQQGVETQYF
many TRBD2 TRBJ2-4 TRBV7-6 TGTGCCAGCAGTTACGGGACTAGCGGGAGTTTGGAAAACATTCAGTACTTC CASSYGTSGSLENIQYF
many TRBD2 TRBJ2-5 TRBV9 TGTGCCAGCAGCGCCGGGACTAGCGGGAGCGAGACCCAGTACTTC CASSAGTSGSETQYF
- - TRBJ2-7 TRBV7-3 TGTGCCAGCAGCCCCCATGGGGGGAACGAGCAGTACTTC CASSPHGGNEQYF
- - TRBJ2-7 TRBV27 TGTGCCAGCAGTTTAGGACGGCTGGACTCTGTGAACTACGAGCAGTACTTC CASSLGRLDSVNYEQYF
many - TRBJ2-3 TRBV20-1 TGCAGTGCTAGTGGGTTGCGGGTTAGCACAGATACGCAGTATTTT CSASGLRVSTDTQYF
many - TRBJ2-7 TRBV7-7 TGTGCTAGCAGCTTAGGGGCAGGCTCCGAGCAGTACTTC CASSLGAGSEQYF
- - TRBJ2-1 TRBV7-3 TGTGCCTGGAGTCAAACCTACAATGAGCAGTTCTTC CAWSQTYNEQFF
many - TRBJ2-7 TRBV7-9 TGTGCCAGCAGCTTAGACAGGCACGAGCAGTACTTC CASSLDRHEQYF